A single sample is the source of the 10 T cell receptor beta chains below, sequenced in a study of blood T cells in healthy people across ages (dated by TCRdb to between 2014 and 2017). Preparation of the library involved 5' RACE. TCRdb records Illumina HiSeq 2500 as the sequencer. A second roughly 7 to 11 cycle PCR used a sample-barcoded 5' primer and a J-beta primer mix. TCRdb cleaned the public reads at Q25 with fastp, built clones with MiXCR and kept in-frame beta chains. Rows matching on CDR3 protein sequence are summarized as one entry with the most common DNA and genes. The sample profile shows 550,000 to 650,000 distinct CDR3 sequences; about 28% of them were found once. The ten largest account for approximately 4% of the sample. Separately, the same data were catalogued under a study of T cells of mothers and their children.

Sequencing was carried out using blood. These TCRs come from a boy between 2 and 10 years old in good health.

This clonotype was recorded a few times. The chain uses TRBV6-9 and TRBJ1-2, with D maybe TRBD1 (6 bases). CDR1 and CDR2 (germline): MNHGY, SVAAGI. This CDR3 spans 12 amino acids. Trimming shortened V by 9 bases and J by 3 bases, and 11 bases separated the two germline ends. CDR3 sequence: CARGRGDYGYTF. CDR3 nucleotide sequence: TGTGCCAGAGGCAGGGGAGACTATGGCTACACCTTC.

This chain connects TRBV29-1 to TRBJ2-1, with D perhaps matching TRBD1 or TRBD2 (5 bases each). Trimming pared 3 bases from V and 9 bases from J, leaving 18 bases between. CDR3 length: 14 amino acids. Germline V gene data show CDR1 as SQVTM and CDR2 as ANQGSEA. The CDR3 DNA reads as TGCAGCGTTGAGAGGCAGCCCTATGGGGGTGAGCAGTTCTTC. Translation gives CSVERQPYGGEQFF.

This clonotype was seen only a few times. The gene calls are TRBV10-3 and TRBJ2-2; D is perhaps TRBD2 (7 bases). Germline CDR1 ENHRY, CDR2 SYGVKD. The CDR3 has 14 amino acids. The V end lost 10 bases, the J end lost 3 bases, and 15 bases lay between the germline ends. The CDR3 DNA is TGTGCCACCCTCGCGGGGGCCCACACCGGGGAGCTGTTTTTT. Protein sequence: CATLAGAHTGELFF.

The genes are TRBV4-1 and TRBJ2-1; 14 bases map to TRBD2. CDR3 length equals 24 residues. The germline V gene has CDR1 MGHRA and CDR2 YSYEKL. V shed 0 bases, J shed 9 bases, and the junction held 28 bases outside the gene matches. The CDR3 region is CASSQDGSREGTSGRDRHTFEQFF. For the CDR3, the DNA is TGCGCCAGCAGCCAAGATGGGTCGAGGGAAGGGACTAGCGGGAGAGACCGGCATACATTTGAGCAGTTCTTC.

Concerning this clonotype: A junction end diverges from the germline sequence, so it may reflect a read error. The V call is TRBV7-3, the J call TRBJ2-1; D not resolved. The CDR3 spans 15 residues. Germline loops: CDR1 SGHTA, CDR2 FQGTGA. The chain's CDR3 is CANSPGVKRINEQFF. CDR3 DNA sequence: TGTGCCAACAGCCCTGGGGTGAAAAGAATTAATGAGCAGTTCTTC.

The chain links TRBV9 to TRBJ1-3; D is ambiguous. Germline V lookup: CDR1 SGDLS, CDR2 YYNGEE. The V gene lost 2 bases and the J gene lost 0 bases, with 9 bases spanning the gap. CDR3 length: 15 amino acids. The CDR3 bases are TGTGCCAGCAGCGTTCGAGAGTTCTCTGGAAACACCATATATTTT. Its translation is CASSVREFSGNTIYF.

This clonotype was seen only a few times. The genes are TRBV2 and TRBJ2-5; 10 bases are shared with TRBD1. Gene TRBJ2-7 matches the end of the DNA better, so the J call may be wrong. This CDR3 has 14 amino acids. In germline, CDR1 is SNHLY, CDR2 FYNNEI. The CDR3 DNA follows: TGTGCCAGCAGTTGGACAGGGGGATTCTACGAGCAGTACTTC. Translation: CASSWTGGFYEQYF.

CDR3 sequence (DNA): TGCAGCGTTACCGGGACAACGAACACCGGGGAGCTGTTTTTT. The encoded protein is CSVTGTTNTGELFF. The rearrangement uses TRBV29-1 and TRBJ2-2; weak D call: TRBD1 (6 bases). The CDR3 sequence is 14 residues long. Between the trimmed V and J ends, which lost 5 bases and 0 bases, there was a span of 10 bases. Germline CDR1 reads SQVTM; CDR2 reads ANQGSEA.

A remark on this clonotype: The CDR3 does not end in the conserved phenylalanine or tryptophan, so this is likely a read error. CDR3 loop: CASSNAGDTIYL. Written as DNA, the CDR3 is TGTGCCAGCAGCAATGCGGGGGACACCATATATCTT. The V and J genes are TRBV5-5 and TRBJ1-3, with D perhaps TRBD1 (5 bases). Deletions cut 4 bases from V and 8 bases from J, with 10 bases between. The CDR3 is 12 amino acids. Germline CDR1 and CDR2: SGHKS and YYEKEE (reference sequence).

The chain recombines TRBV3-1 with TRBJ2-5; TRBD2 matches 14 bases. The J call is doubtful: the DNA matches TRBJ2-1 better. The CDR3 is 16 residues long. CDR1 and CDR2 (germline): LGHDT, YNNKEL (reference sequence). This CDR3 reads CASSQAGTSGSGEQFF. The CDR3 DNA sequence: TGTGCCAGCAGCCAAGCTGGGACTAGCGGGAGTGGTGAGCAGTTCTTC.